The 27 T cell receptor beta chains below were found in one sample sequenced in a study of blood T cell repertoires in COVID-19. TCRdb's table, derived via immunoSEQ multiplex PCR, lists solely in-frame clones and lacks some. The data show just over 150,000 clones, about 90% seen once. Sequenced input: peripheral blood. Receptor source: a man aged 30-40 years with COVID-19, enrolled during active disease.

This clone was detected once. This rearrangement joins TRBV5-6 to TRBJ2-7; 9 bases fit TRBD1. The CDR3 is made up of 14 amino acids. The germline gives CDR1 SGHDT, CDR2 YYEEEE. V shed 4 bases, J shed 4 bases, and the junction held 6 bases outside the gene matches. Here the CDR3 reads CASSLDRGMYEQYF. The CDR3 bases are TGTGCCAGCAGCCTAGACAGGGGGATGTACGAGCAGTACTTC. The variable domain in full, with the rest retrieved from reference TRBV5-6 and TRBJ2-7, is DAGVTQSPTHLIKTRGQQVTLRCSPKSGHDTVSWYQQALGQGPQFIFQYYEEEERQRGNFPDRFSGHQFPNYSSELNVNALLLGDSALYLCASSLDRGMYEQYFGPGTRLTVT.

The chain uses TRBV28 and TRBJ1-2; 8 nucleotides align to TRBD1. CDR3 size: 14 residues. The J segment lost 4 bases and the V segment lost 4 bases, leaving 5 bases of the junction unmatched. Per the germline V gene, CDR1 is MDHEN and CDR2 is SYDVKM. This CDR3 is CASSSGQAAYGYTF. CDR3 coding DNA: TGTGCCAGCAGTTCGGGACAGGCCGCCTATGGCTACACCTTC.

The rearrangement uses TRBV2 and TRBJ2-1; TRBD2 matches at 12 bases. The CDR3 has 18 amino acids. Unmatched junction bases numbered 14, after V lost 4 bases and J lost 7 bases. Germline assignment: CDR1 SNHLY and CDR2 FYNNEI. The CDR3 DNA sequence: TGTGCCAGCAGTGCAATAGGATATCGACTAGCGGGGGTTAATGAGCAGTTCTTC. Protein product: CASSAIGYRLAGVNEQFF.

This sequence joins TRBV29-1 and TRBJ2-7, with 11 bases fitting TRBD2. This CDR3 is built from 15 residues. Germline V CDR1 and CDR2: SQVTM, ANQGSEA. Trimming at V came to 6 bases and at J to 3 bases, leaving 10 bases not matched to a gene. CDR3 nucleotides: TGCAGCGTCGGTAAACCGGGACTAGCGGACTACGAGCAGTACTTC. Its translation is CSVGKPGLADYEQYF.

The chain couples TRBV7-2 to TRBJ2-7, with TRBD2 identical over 7 bases. The CDR3 contains 14 residues. The germline CDR1 and CDR2 sequences are SGHTA and FQGNSA. V lost 6 bases, J lost 3 bases, and 8 bases stayed unmatched. The CDR3 here is CASSSRAGVYEQYF. DNA of the CDR3: TGTGCCAGCAGTTCTCGCGCGGGAGTCTACGAGCAGTACTTC.

CDR3 residues: CASSLQGSLSDTQYF. The CDR3 nucleotides read TGTGCCAGTAGTCTACAGGGGTCCCTTTCAGATACGCAGTATTTT. V is TRBV19 and J is TRBJ2-3; 7 bases align to TRBD1. Per the germline V gene, CDR1 is LNHDA and CDR2 is SQIVND (reference sequence). V lost 5 bases, J lost 4 bases, and 9 bases stayed unmatched. The length of the CDR3 is 15 residues. The variable domain in full, completed from reference TRBV19 and TRBJ2-3, reads DGGITQSPKYLFRKEGQNVTLSCEQNLNHDAMYWYRQDPGQGLRLIYYSQIVNDFQKGDIAEGYSVSREKKESFPLTVTSAQKNPTAFYLCASSLQGSLSDTQYFGPGTRLTVL.

This rearrangement joins TRBV27 to TRBJ1-2, with 7 bases aligning to TRBD1. The CDR3 loop spans 16 amino acids. Germline V gene data show CDR1 as MNHEY and CDR2 as SMNVEV (reference sequence). With 2 bases clipped from V and 5 bases from J, the junction kept 11 bases outside the gene matches. The CDR3 DNA follows: TGTGCCAGCAGTTTAACTCGGGGTCAGGGGGGATATGGCTACACCTTC. Translation: CASSLTRGQGGYGYTF.

This clone was recorded only once. V is TRBV24-1 and J is TRBJ2-2; D uncertain. Germline CDR1 is KGHDR and CDR2 is SFDVKD. The CDR3 runs 14 residues. V shed 0 bases and J shed 1 base, with 2 bases lying between them. CDR3 nucleotides: TGTGCCACCAGTGATTTGCGGAACACCGGGGAGCTGTTTTTT. The encoded protein is CATSDLRNTGELFF.

The chain combines TRBV7-2 with TRBJ2-3, with TRBD2 identical over 14 bases. The CDR3 covers 18 residues. The germline V gene encodes CDR1 SGHTA and CDR2 FQGNSA. Trimming at V came to 2 bases and at J to 6 bases, leaving 10 bases not matched to a gene. The CDR3 reads CASSLFRLAGGPRDTQYF. CDR3 DNA: TGTGCCAGCAGCTTATTCCGACTAGCGGGAGGGCCAAGGGATACGCAGTATTTT.

The chain combines TRBV7-8 with TRBJ1-5, with D unclear. The CDR3 has 15 residues. Germline CDR1 and CDR2: SGHVS and FQNEAQ. Trimming removed 5 bases at V and 0 bases at J, with 11 bases between. For the CDR3, the DNA is TGTGCCAGCAGCGAGACGGGATATAGCAATCAGCCCCAGCATTTT. It is translated as CASSETGYSNQPQHF.

This clone occurred a few times. The rearrangement links TRBV7-9 to TRBJ1-1; maybe TRBD1 (6 bases). V lost 5 bases and J lost 5, with 18 bases in between. Germline CDR1 and CDR2: SEHNR and FQNEAQ (reference sequence). CDR3 size: 15 residues. The CDR3 DNA reads as TGTGCCAGCAGCCCCACGACAGGCTGGGGGACTGAAGCTTTCTTT. As protein: CASSPTTGWGTEAFF. The whole variable domain, filled in from reference TRBV7-9 and TRBJ1-1, reads DTGVSQNPRHKITKRGQNVTFRCDPISEHNRLYWYRQTLGQGPEFLTYFQNEAQLEKSRLLSDRFSAERPKGSFSTLEIQRTEQGDSAMYLCASSPTTGWGTEAFFGQGTRLTVV.

This clone is a singleton in its sample. V and J are TRBV6-5 and TRBJ2-3, with 9 bases identical to TRBD1. The ends lost 7 bases at V and 1 base at J; junction bases unmatched: 6. Germline lookup yields CDR1 MNHEY and CDR2 SVGAGI. The CDR3 loop spans 15 amino acids. The CDR3 loop reads CASTRTGARTDTQYF. CDR3 nucleotide sequence: TGTGCCAGCACCCGGACAGGGGCCCGCACAGATACGCAGTATTTT.

The chain joins TRBV28 to TRBJ1-2; D not resolved. There are 13 residues in the CDR3. V lost 7 bases and J 4 bases, leaving 13 bases between the germline ends. Germline-derived CDR1 and CDR2 are MDHEN and SYDVKM. CDR3 loop: CASTPTKLYGYTF. CDR3 DNA sequence: TGTGCCAGCACCCCGACAAAACTCTATGGCTACACCTTC.

The chain has TRBV6-5 and TRBJ1-6, with D hard to call. CDR3 length equals 12 residues. The germline V gene encodes CDR1 MNHEY and CDR2 SVGAGI. Trimming pared 6 bases from V and 10 bases from J, leaving 10 bases between. The CDR3 spells CASRNLNSPLHF. CDR3 in DNA: TGTGCCAGCAGGAACCTAAACTCACCCCTCCACTTT.

The sample holds many counts of this clone. The V gene is TRBV28, the J gene TRBJ2-7; D unclear. The CDR3 extends over 13 amino acids. Between the trimmed V and J ends, which lost 6 bases and 4 bases, there was a span of 13 bases. Germline loops: CDR1 MDHEN, CDR2 SYDVKM. The CDR3 sequence: CASSLDTIYEQYF. The CDR3 bases are TGTGCCAGCAGCCTAGATACGATTTACGAGCAGTACTTC.

The chain couples TRBV28 to TRBJ2-7; D is undetermined. The ends were cut back, 2 bases at V and 4 bases at J, with 6 bases in the middle. The CDR3 spans 12 residues. The germline gives CDR1 MDHEN, CDR2 SYDVKM. The CDR3 reads CASSLEAYEQYF. The CDR3, as DNA: TGTGCCAGCAGTTTAGAAGCGTACGAGCAGTACTTC.

CDR3 in amino acids: CASSPGTSGIETQYF. The CDR3 nucleotides read TGTGCCAGCAGCCCGGGGACTAGCGGGATCGAGACCCAGTACTTC. This chain uses TRBV7-9 with TRBJ2-5; 13 bases line up with TRBD2. J gave up 5 bases and V 5 bases, and 5 bases lay outside the gene matches. Germline CDR1 and CDR2: SEHNR and FQNEAQ (reference sequence). The length of the CDR3 is 15 residues.

The V gene is TRBV10-3, the J gene TRBJ1-1, with D possibly TRBD1 on 6 matching bases. The V gene lost 0 bases and the J gene lost 6 bases, with 8 bases spanning the gap. The germline V gene encodes CDR1 ENHRY and CDR2 SYGVKD. This CDR3 comprises 13 residues. CDR3 sequence: CAISESTGPEAFF. CDR3 coding DNA: TGTGCCATCAGTGAGTCGACAGGACCTGAAGCTTTCTTT.

The chain is built from TRBV21-1 and TRBJ1-1. TRBV21-1 is described as a pseudogene. This CDR3 region has 13 residues. CDR3 DNA sequence: TGTGCCAGCAGCAGGGACCGGGAGACTGAAGCTTTCTTT. The encoded protein is CASSRDRETEAFF.

For this clone: Sequence at one end of the junction differs from germline and may be a read error. This sequence joins TRBV5-4 and TRBJ1-1, with D perhaps TRBD1 (5 bases). This CDR3 spans 13 amino acids. CDR1 is SGHNT and CDR2 is YYREEE in the germline V gene (reference sequence). CDR3 DNA: TGTGCCAGCACCTTGGACACCAACACTGAAGCTTTCTTT. Translated, it gives CASTLDTNTEAFF.

The V call is TRBV7-3, the J call TRBJ2-5, with 16 nucleotides matching TRBD2. The CDR3 is made up of 18 amino acids. The trim removed 3 bases at V and 3 bases at J, leaving 7 bases unmatched. Germline CDR1 reads SGHTA; CDR2 reads FQGTGA. CDR3 residues: CASSLGTSGRAQKETQYF. The CDR3 bases are TGTGCCAGCAGCTTGGGGACTAGCGGGAGGGCCCAGAAAGAGACCCAGTACTTC.

Comment on this clone: The sample contains more than one DNA sequence encoding this CDR3. The chain uses TRBV5-1 and TRBJ1-5; unclear D gene. V lost 0 bases, J lost 0 bases, and 7 bases lay in between. Germline-derived CDR1 and CDR2 are SGHRS and YFSETQ. This CDR3 region has 15 residues. The CDR3 spells CASSLAGYSNQPQHF. In DNA form, the CDR3 reads TGCGCCAGCAGCTTGGCCGGTTATAGCAATCAGCCCCAGCATTTT.

This clone was recorded a few times. The chain links TRBV19 to TRBJ2-4, with TRBD2 identical over 8 bases. This CDR3 contains 17 residues. Germline assignment: CDR1 LNHDA and CDR2 SQIVND (reference sequence). J gave up 0 bases and V 3 bases, and 7 bases lay outside the gene matches. CDR3 in DNA: TGTGCCAGTAGTATGGGCCGGAGCGGGGGAGCCAAAAACATTCAGTACTTC. This codes for CASSMGRSGGAKNIQYF.

The chain recombines TRBV5-1 with TRBJ1-2; D is perhaps TRBD1 (5 bases). The CDR3 extends over 14 amino acids. The germline V gene has CDR1 SGHRS and CDR2 YFSETQ. Trimming took 0 bases from V and 6 from J, leaving 12 bases between them. The CDR3 DNA sequence: TGCGCCAGCAGCTTGGCGGCAGGGTCTAATGGCTACACCTTC. This sequence encodes CASSLAAGSNGYTF.

A single count supports this clone. This rearrangement joins TRBV7-3 to TRBJ2-3; maybe TRBD1 (5 bases). The V and J ends lost 6 bases and 0 bases respectively, with 13 bases between them. CDR3 length equals 15 residues. Per the germline V gene, CDR1 is SGHTA and CDR2 is FQGTGA. The CDR3 DNA sequence: TGTGCCAGCAGTTATACAGGTTTTAGCACAGATACGCAGTATTTT. This encodes CASSYTGFSTDTQYF. Using reference TRBV7-3 and TRBJ2-3 for the parts outside the CDR3, the full variable domain is GAGVSQTPSNKVTEKGKYVELRCDPISGHTALYWYRQSLGQGPEFLIYFQGTGAADDSGLPNDRFFAVRPEGSVSTLKIQRTERGDSAVYLCASSYTGFSTDTQYFGPGTRLTVL.

The chain links TRBV9 to TRBJ1-2; 7 positions match TRBD1. The J segment lost 0 bases and the V segment lost 1 base, leaving 6 bases of the junction unmatched. This CDR3 spans 16 amino acids. Germline V gene lookup returns CDR1 SGDLS and CDR2 YYNGEE. CDR3 in amino acids: CASSVQDRPTNYGYTF. The CDR3 DNA sequence: TGTGCCAGCAGCGTACAGGACAGGCCCACTAACTATGGCTACACCTTC.

The rearrangement uses TRBV11-2 and TRBJ2-5; tentatively, D is TRBD1 (6 bases). Germline assignment: CDR1 SGHAT and CDR2 FQNNGV. Trimming took 4 bases from V and 5 from J, leaving 17 bases between them. The CDR3 sequence is 15 residues long. CDR3 amino acids: CASSSETGLVETQYF. Written as DNA, the CDR3 is TGTGCCAGCAGCTCAGAGACAGGCCTGGTGGAGACCCAGTACTTC.